One and the same sample provided the 10 T cell receptor beta chains below, sequenced in a study of OX40 agonist ivuxolimab in advanced cancers. Profiling relied on immunoSEQ multiplex PCR, and the TCRdb table lists in-frame clones only, not all of them. The data show 65,000 to 85,000 clones, more than 85% seen once. The starting material was CD4+ or CD8+ T cells sorted from blood, obtained in a trial of the OX40 agonist ivuxolimab. The receptors originated from an adult with an advanced solid tumor such as melanoma, head and neck, liver or kidney cancer.

The rearrangement links TRBV7-6 to TRBJ1-1; D gene uncertain. Trimming removed 5 bases from V and 2 bases from J, with 15 bases in between. Germline CDR1 reads SGHVS; CDR2 reads FNYEAQ. The CDR3 length is 15 residues. CDR3 nucleotide sequence: TGTGCCAGCAGCCCCTCTTTGGGCCTTAACACTGAAGCTTTCTTT. Translating it yields CASSPSLGLNTEAFF.

The CDR3 loop reads CASSLRGDTWGNTIYF. CDR3 DNA sequence: TGTGCCAGCAGTTTAAGGGGGGACACTTGGGGAAACACCATATATTTT. The chain joins TRBV27 to TRBJ1-3; D may be TRBD1 (6 bases). Trimming took off 2 bases at V and 4 bases at J, with 15 bases between the two ends. The germline V gene has CDR1 MNHEY and CDR2 SMNVEV (reference sequence). The CDR3 extends over 16 amino acids.

In its sample, this clone was seen once. Other nucleotide sequences in the sample specify the same CDR3. The chain has TRBV29-1 and TRBJ2-7, with D maybe TRBD2 (6 bases). The CDR3 covers 11 residues. Per germline, CDR1 SQVTM and CDR2 ANQGSEA. V lost 7 bases and J 4 bases, leaving 11 bases between the germline ends. The CDR3 DNA reads TGCAGCGCGAGGAGGGGTTACGAGCAGTACTTC. Translation: CSARRGYEQYF.

This sequence joins TRBV11-3 and TRBJ2-1, with 7 bases lining up with TRBD2. With V trimmed by 5 bases and J by 7 bases, 8 bases remained unmatched. Germline assignment: CDR1 SGHNT and CDR2 YENEEA. This CDR3 has 14 amino acids. This chain's CDR3 is CASSLRDYPNEQFF. For the CDR3, the DNA is TGTGCCAGCAGCCTCCGGGACTACCCGAATGAGCAGTTCTTC.

This chain uses TRBV6-5 with TRBJ2-7, with D hard to call. The CDR3 totals 16 residues. CDR1 is MNHEY, CDR2 SVGAGI, per germline. V lost 3 bases and J 0 bases, leaving 15 bases between the germline ends. The CDR3 coding sequence is TGTGCCAGCAGTTATGGTTGGGGTCCGAGCTCCTACGAGCAGTACTTC. This encodes CASSYGWGPSSYEQYF.

The chain carries TRBV28 and TRBJ2-7; the match to TRBD2 covers 10 bases. The germline V gene has CDR1 MDHEN and CDR2 SYDVKM. The junction had 4 bases not matched to a gene; V was cut back by 3 bases and J by 2 bases. The CDR3 is 15 residues long. As DNA, the CDR3 is TGTGCCAGCAGTTTCCTACTAGCGGGAACCTACGAGCAGTACTTC. It is translated as CASSFLLAGTYEQYF.

This chain links TRBV28 with TRBJ2-2; the D is unclear. The CDR3 is 12 amino acids. Germline values: CDR1 MDHEN, CDR2 SYDVKM. Trimming shortened V by 1 base and J by 6 bases, and 3 bases separated the two germline ends. CDR3 sequence: CASSLFSGELFF. The CDR3 coding sequence is TGTGCCAGCAGTTTATTTTCCGGGGAGCTGTTTTTT. Full variable domain (remainder filled in from reference TRBV28 and TRBJ2-2): DVKVTQSSRYLVKRTGEKVFLECVQDMDHENMFWYRQDPGLGLRLIYFSYDVKMKEKGDIPEGYSVSREKKERFSLILESASTNQTSMYLCASSLFSGELFFGEGSRLTVL.

The gene calls are TRBV5-4 and TRBJ2-3; D perhaps matches TRBD2 (5 bases). The CDR3 is made up of 13 amino acids. Germline V gene sequence: CDR1 SGHNT, CDR2 YYREEE (reference sequence). Deletions cut 4 bases from V and 6 bases from J, with 12 bases between. The CDR3 nucleotides are TGTGCCAGCAGCCTGGACGGCGGGGATACGCAGTATTTT. Translating it yields CASSLDGGDTQYF. The whole variable domain, remainder taken from reference TRBV5-4 and TRBJ2-3, is ETGVTQSPTHLIKTRGQQVTLRCSSQSGHNTVSWYQQALGQGPQFIFQYYREEENGRGNFPPRFSGLQFPNYSSELNVNALELDDSALYLCASSLDGGDTQYFGPGTRLTVL.

The V call is TRBV7-8, the J call TRBJ2-2; 12 nucleotides line up with TRBD2. Germline-derived CDR1 and CDR2 are SGHVS and FQNEAQ. V gave up 10 bases and J gave up 0 bases; unmatched junction bases: 12. CDR3 size: 18 residues. The CDR3 loop is CATPPRTSGDPNTGELFF. The CDR3 region has the DNA TGTGCCACCCCCCCGAGGACTAGCGGGGACCCGAACACCGGGGAGCTGTTTTTT. The complete variable domain, with remaining parts taken from reference TRBV7-8 and TRBJ2-2, reads GAGVSQSPRYKVAKRGQDVALRCDPISGHVSLFWYQQALGQGPEFLTYFQNEAQLDKSGLPSDRFFAERPEGSVSTLKIQRTQQEDSAVYLCATPPRTSGDPNTGELFFGEGSRLTVL.

V gene TRBV5-6 combines with J gene TRBJ1-1; D unresolved. The germline V gene has CDR1 SGHDT and CDR2 YYEEEE. The CDR3 totals 14 residues. Trimming cost V 4 bases and J 5 bases, with 15 bases left between them. CDR3 in DNA: TGTGCCAGCAGCCCGAGGCGGGGAGGGACTGAAGCTTTCTTT. This gives the protein CASSPRRGGTEAFF. The full variable domain, its missing parts supplied by reference TRBV5-6 and TRBJ1-1, is DAGVTQSPTHLIKTRGQQVTLRCSPKSGHDTVSWYQQALGQGPQFIFQYYEEEERQRGNFPDRFSGHQFPNYSSELNVNALLLGDSALYLCASSPRRGGTEAFFGQGTRLTVV.